In this sample, the clone carrying this TCR beta chain turned up a few times. No antigen is known for it. TCRdb called the 5' RACE reads again in MiXCR, with one record for every CDR3 protein. The data show hundreds of thousands of distinct CDR3 sequences, under 25% seen once. The source of the sample is a study of identical twins. The study's findings and limits: Memory repertoires showed no such pattern, whereas abundant cord blood beta clonotypes carried fewer insertions.

The sample was also linked to a second study, of yellow fever vaccine responses in identical twins.

The sample consisted of CD4+ T cells sorted from blood. The TCR originated in a woman aged 18-35 years in good health.

The CDR3 loop is CASSSYSENNEQFF. CDR3 nucleotides: TGTGCCAGCAGCTCGTATAGTGAAAACAATGAGCAGTTCTTC. This chain uses TRBV5-5 with TRBJ2-1; D is unclear. V was pared by 3 bases and J by 5 bases, with 12 bases between. Germline lookup yields CDR1 SGHKS and CDR2 YYEKEE (reference sequence). The CDR3 covers 14 residues.